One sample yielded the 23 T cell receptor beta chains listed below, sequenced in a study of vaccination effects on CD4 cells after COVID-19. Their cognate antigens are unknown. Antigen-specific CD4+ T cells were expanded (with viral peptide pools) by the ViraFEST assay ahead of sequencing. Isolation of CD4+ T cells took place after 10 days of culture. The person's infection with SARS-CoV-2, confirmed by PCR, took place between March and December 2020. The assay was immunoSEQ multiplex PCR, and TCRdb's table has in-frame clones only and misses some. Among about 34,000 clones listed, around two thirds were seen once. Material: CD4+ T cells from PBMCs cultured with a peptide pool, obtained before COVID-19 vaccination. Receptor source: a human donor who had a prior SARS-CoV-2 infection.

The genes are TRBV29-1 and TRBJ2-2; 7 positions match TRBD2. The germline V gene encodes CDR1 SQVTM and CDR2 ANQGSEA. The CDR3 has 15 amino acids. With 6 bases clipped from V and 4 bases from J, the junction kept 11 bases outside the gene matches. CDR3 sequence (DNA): TGCAGCGTGACCCTTATTGGCGGGGGCACCGGGGAGCTGTTTTTT. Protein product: CSVTLIGGGTGELFF.

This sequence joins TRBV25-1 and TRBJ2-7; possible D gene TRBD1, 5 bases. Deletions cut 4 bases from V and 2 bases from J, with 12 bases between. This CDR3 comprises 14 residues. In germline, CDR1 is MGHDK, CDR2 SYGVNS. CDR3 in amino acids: CASSGHDSPYEQYF. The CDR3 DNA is TGTGCCAGCAGTGGTCACGACAGTCCCTACGAGCAGTACTTC.

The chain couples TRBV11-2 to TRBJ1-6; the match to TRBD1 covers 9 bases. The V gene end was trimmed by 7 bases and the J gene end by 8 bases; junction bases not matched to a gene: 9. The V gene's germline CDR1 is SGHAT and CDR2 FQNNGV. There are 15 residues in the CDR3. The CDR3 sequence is CASTSVGQGYSPLHF. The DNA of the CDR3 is TGTGCCAGCACCTCGGTGGGACAGGGTTATTCACCCCTCCACTTT.

In DNA, the CDR3 is TGTGCCAGCAGTATTACCCTAAGCGGGGACTACGAGCAGTACTTC. It encodes CASSITLSGDYEQYF. This rearrangement joins TRBV2 to TRBJ2-7, with 7 nucleotides matching TRBD2. Germline trimming cut 5 bases from V and 3 bases from J; bases unmatched to any gene: 10. Germline values: CDR1 SNHLY, CDR2 FYNNEI. CDR3 size: 15 residues.

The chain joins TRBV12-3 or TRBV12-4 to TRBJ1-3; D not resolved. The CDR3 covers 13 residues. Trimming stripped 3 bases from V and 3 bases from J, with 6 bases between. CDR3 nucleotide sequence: TGTGCCAGCAGTTTTTTCGTTGGAAACACCATATATTTT. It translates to CASSFFVGNTIYF.

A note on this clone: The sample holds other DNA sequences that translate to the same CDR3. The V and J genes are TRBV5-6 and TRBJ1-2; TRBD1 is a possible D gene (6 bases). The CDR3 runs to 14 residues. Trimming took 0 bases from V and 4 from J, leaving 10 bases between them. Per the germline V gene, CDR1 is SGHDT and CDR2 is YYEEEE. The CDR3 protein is CASSLEQGRYGYTF. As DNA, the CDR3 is TGTGCCAGCAGCTTGGAGCAGGGGCGCTATGGCTACACCTTC.

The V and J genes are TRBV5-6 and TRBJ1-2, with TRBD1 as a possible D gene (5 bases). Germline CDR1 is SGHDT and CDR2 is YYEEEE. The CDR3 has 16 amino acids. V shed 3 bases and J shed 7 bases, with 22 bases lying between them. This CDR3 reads CASSSTKGGGLGGYTF. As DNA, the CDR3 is TGTGCCAGCAGCTCAACAAAGGGTGGGGGTTTAGGTGGCTACACCTTC.

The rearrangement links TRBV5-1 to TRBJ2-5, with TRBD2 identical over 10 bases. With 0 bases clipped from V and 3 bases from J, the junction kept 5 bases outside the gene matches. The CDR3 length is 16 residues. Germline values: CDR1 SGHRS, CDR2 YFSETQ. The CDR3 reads CASSLAASGGEETQYF. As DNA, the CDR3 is TGCGCCAGCAGCTTGGCAGCTAGCGGGGGAGAAGAGACCCAGTACTTC.

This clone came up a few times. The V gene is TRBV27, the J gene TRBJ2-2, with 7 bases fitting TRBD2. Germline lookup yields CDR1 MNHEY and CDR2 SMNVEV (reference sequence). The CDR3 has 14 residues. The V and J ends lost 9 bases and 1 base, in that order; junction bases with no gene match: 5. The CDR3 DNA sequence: TGTGCCAGTAAGCGGGGTAGGAACACCGGGGAGCTGTTTTTT. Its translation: CASKRGRNTGELFF.

CDR3 nucleotides: TGTGCCAGCAGCTTGGGAGGGGATAATTCACCCCTCCACTTT. It yields the protein CASSLGGDNSPLHF. The J gene is TRBJ1-6, the V gene TRBV5-6, with D perhaps TRBD1 (5 bases). V was clipped by 0 bases and J by 5 bases, with 6 bases between them. This CDR3 contains 14 residues. The germline CDR1 and CDR2 sequences are SGHDT and YYEEEE.

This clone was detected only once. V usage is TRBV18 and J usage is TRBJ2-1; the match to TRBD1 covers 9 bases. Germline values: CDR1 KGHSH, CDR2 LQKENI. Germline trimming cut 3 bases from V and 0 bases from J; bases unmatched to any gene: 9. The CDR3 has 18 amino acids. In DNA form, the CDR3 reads TGTGCCAGCTCACCGGGGACAGGGAAGCAAAGCTCCTACAATGAGCAGTTCTTC. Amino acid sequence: CASSPGTGKQSSYNEQFF.

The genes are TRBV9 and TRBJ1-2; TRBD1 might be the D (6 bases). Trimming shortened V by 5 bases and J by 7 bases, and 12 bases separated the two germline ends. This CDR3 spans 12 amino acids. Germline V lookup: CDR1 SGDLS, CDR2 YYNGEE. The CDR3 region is CASRQGLSGYTF. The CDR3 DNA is TGTGCCAGCAGACAGGGCCTTAGTGGCTACACCTTC.

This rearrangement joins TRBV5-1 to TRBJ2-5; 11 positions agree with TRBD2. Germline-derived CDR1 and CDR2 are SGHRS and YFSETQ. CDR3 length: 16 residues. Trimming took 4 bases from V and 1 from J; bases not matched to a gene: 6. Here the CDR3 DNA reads TGCGCCAGCAGCACGACCGGGACTAGCGGCCAAGAGACCCAGTACTTC. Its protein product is CASSTTGTSGQETQYF.

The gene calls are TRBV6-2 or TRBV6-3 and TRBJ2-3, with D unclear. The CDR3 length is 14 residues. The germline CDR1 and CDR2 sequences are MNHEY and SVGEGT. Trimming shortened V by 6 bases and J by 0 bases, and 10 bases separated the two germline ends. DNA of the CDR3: TGTGCCAGCAGCCCGAAGGTTAGCACAGATACGCAGTATTTT. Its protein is CASSPKVSTDTQYF.

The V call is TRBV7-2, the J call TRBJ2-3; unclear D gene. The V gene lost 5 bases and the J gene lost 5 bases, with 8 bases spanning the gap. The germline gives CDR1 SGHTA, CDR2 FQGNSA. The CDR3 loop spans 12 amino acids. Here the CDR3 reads CASSQLRDTQYF. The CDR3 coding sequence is TGTGCCAGCAGCCAGCTAAGAGATACGCAGTATTTT.

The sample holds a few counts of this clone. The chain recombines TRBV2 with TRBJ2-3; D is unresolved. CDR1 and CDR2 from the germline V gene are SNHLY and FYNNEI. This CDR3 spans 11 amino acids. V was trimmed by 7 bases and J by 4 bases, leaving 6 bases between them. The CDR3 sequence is CASTLADTQYF. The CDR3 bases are TGTGCCAGCACCCTAGCAGATACGCAGTATTTT.

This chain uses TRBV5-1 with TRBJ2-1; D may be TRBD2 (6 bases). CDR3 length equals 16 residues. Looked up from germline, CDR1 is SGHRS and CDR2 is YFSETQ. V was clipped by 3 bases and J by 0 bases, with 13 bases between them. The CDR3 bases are TGCGCCAGCAGCTGGTTTAGCGGTAGCTCCTACAATGAGCAGTTCTTC. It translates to CASSWFSGSSYNEQFF.

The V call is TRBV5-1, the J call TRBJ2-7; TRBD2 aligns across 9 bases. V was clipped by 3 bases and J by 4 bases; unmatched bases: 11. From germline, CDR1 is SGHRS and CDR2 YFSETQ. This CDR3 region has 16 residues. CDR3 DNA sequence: TGCGCCAGCAGCTCTCATGGAGCGGGGGGCCGGTACGAGCAGTACTTC. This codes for CASSSHGAGGRYEQYF.

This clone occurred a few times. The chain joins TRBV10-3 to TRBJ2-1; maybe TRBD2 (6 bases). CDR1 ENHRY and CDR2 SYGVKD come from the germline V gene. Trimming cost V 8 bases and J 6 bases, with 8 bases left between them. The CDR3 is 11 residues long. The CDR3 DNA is TGTGCCATCGGGGGAGGCAATGAGCAGTTCTTC. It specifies CAIGGGNEQFF.

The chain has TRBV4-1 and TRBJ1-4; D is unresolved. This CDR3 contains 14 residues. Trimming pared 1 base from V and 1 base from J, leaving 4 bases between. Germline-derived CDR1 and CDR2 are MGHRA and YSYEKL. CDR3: CASSQAGTNEKLFF. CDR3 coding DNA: TGCGCCAGCAGCCAAGCAGGAACTAATGAAAAACTGTTTTTT.

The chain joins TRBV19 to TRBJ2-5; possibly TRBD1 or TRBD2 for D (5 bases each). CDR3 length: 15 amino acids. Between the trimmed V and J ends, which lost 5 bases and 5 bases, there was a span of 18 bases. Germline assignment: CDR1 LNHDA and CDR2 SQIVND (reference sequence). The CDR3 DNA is TGTGCCAGTAGTCCGCCGGGCTTGAGGGGCGAGACCCAGTACTTC. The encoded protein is CASSPPGLRGETQYF.

CDR3 amino acids: CASSQDMGGETQYF. DNA of the CDR3: TGTGCCAGCAGCCAAGATATGGGGGGGGAGACCCAGTACTTC. The J gene is TRBJ2-5, the V gene TRBV3-1 (or the pseudogene TRBV3-2), with 7 bases aligning to TRBD2. The germline CDR1 and CDR2 sequences are LGHDT and YNNKEL (reference sequence). This CDR3 is 14 amino acids long. V was clipped by 0 bases and J by 5 bases; unmatched bases: 3.

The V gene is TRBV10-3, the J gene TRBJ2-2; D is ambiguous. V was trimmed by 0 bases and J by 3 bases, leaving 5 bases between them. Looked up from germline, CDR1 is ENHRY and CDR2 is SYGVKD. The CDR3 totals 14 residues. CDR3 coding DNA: TGTGCCATCAGTGAGTCGGGGTACACCGGGGAGCTGTTTTTT. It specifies CAISESGYTGELFF.